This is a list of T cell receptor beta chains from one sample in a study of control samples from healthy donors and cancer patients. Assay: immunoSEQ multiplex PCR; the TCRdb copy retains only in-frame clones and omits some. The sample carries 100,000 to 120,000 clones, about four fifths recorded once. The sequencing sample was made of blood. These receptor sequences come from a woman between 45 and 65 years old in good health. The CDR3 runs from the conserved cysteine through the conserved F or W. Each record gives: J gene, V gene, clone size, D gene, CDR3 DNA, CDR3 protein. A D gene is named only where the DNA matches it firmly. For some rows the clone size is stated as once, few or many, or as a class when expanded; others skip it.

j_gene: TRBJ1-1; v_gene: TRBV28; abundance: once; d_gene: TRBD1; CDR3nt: TGTGCCAGCAGGATTCAGGGGGGAACTGAAGCTTTCTTT; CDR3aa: CASRIQGGTEAFF
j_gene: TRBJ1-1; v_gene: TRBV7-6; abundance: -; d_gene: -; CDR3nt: TGTGCCAGCAGCTCCCAGGGTTTTAGAACTGAAGCTTTCTTT; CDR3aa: CASSSQGFRTEAFF
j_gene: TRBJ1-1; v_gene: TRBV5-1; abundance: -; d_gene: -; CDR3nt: TGCGCCAGCAGCTCCCTTGGGGACGACACTGAAGCTTTCTTT; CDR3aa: CASSSLGDDTEAFF
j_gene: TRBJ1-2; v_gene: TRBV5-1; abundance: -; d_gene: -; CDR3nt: TGCGCCAGTGGAGAGCTGGACAGTAACTATGGCTACACCTTC; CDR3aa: CASGELDSNYGYTF
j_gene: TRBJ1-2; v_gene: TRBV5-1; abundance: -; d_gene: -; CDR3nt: TGCGCCAGCAGTTGGTTTTCCGGGACGGATTATGGCTACACCTTC; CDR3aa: CASSWFSGTDYGYTF
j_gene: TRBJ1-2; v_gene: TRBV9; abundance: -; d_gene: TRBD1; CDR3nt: TGTGCCAGCAGCGTAGCTCAGGGGGGAAACTATGGCTACACCTTC; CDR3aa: CASSVAQGGNYGYTF
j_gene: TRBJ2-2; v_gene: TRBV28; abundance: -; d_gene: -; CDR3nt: TGTGCCAGCAGGCACGAGGCGCGCATCGGGGAGCTGTTTTTT; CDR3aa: CASRHEARIGELFF
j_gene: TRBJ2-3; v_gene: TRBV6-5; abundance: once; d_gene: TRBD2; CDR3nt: TGTGCCAGCACCTCCGTGGGACTAGCGGGAGATACGCAGTATTTT; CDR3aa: CASTSVGLAGDTQYF
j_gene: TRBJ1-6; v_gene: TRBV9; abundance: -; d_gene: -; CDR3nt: TGTTCCAGCAGCGAACAGGGAAATTCACCCCTCCACTTT; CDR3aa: CSSSEQGNSPLHF
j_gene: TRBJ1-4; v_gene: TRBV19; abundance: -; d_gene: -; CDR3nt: TGTGCCAGTAGTATGGGGTTTGCAACTAATGAAAAACTGTTTTTT; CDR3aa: CASSMGFATNEKLFF
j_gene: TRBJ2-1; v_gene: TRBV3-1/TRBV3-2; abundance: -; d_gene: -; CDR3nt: TGTGCCAGCAGCCAAGGCAGGAGCTCCTACAATGAGCAGTTCTTC; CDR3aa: CASSQGRSSYNEQFF
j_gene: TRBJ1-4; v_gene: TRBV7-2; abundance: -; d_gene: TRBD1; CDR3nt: TGTGCCAGCAGCACTAGGACAGGGTCAGGAGAAAAACTGTTTTTT; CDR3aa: CASSTRTGSGEKLFF
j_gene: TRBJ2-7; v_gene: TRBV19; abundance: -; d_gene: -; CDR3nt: TGTGCCAGTAGTATAGAGCAGGTCCGGGGAGAGCAGTACTTC; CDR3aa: CASSIEQVRGEQYF
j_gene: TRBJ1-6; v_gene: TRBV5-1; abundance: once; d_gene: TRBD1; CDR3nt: TGCGCCAGCAGCTGGGACAGAGATTCACCCCTCCACTTT; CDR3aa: CASSWDRDSPLHF
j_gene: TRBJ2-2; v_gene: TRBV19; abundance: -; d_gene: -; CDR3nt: TGTGCCAGTAGTATCGGAGGGGCCGGGGAGCTGTTTTTT; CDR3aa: CASSIGGAGELFF
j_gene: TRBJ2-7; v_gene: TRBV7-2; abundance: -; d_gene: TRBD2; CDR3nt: TGTGCCAGCAGCTTAGGTCTCTGGTCTAGCGGGGGACCCAGTTTC; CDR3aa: CASSLGLWSSGGPSF
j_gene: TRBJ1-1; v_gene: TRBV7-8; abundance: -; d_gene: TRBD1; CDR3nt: TGTGCCAGCAGCAAAAACGTCCCGGGACAGGGGGCGAACACTGAAGCTTTCTTT; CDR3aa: CASSKNVPGQGANTEAFF
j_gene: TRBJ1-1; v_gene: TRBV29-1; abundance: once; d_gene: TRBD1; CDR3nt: TGCAGCGTTGAGGCGGCAGGGGGGAACACTGAAGCTTTCTTT; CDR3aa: CSVEAAGGNTEAFF
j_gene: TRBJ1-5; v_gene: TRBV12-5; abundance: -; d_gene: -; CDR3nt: TGTGCTAGTGGTTTGGTGTTGGGGGGCAATCAGCCCCAGCATTTT; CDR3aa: CASGLVLGGNQPQHF
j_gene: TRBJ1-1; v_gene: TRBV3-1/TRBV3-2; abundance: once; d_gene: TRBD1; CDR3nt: TGTGCCAGCAGCGGGGGACAGGGACGTGCTTTCTTT; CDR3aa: CASSGGQGRAFF
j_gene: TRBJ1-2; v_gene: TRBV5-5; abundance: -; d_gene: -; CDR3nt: TGTGCCAGCAGCTTGAGGCCAACGGGCGGCGATGGCTACACCTTC; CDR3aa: CASSLRPTGGDGYTF
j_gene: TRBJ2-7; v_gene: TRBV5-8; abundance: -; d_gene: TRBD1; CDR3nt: TGTGCCAGCAGCTTCACGGGACAGGGGGCCGACGAGCAGTACTTC; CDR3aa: CASSFTGQGADEQYF
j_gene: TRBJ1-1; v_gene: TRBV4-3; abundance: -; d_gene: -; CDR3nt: TGCGCCAGCAGCCAACCCGCAGGGCGCGAAGCTTTCTTT; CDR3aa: CASSQPAGREAFF
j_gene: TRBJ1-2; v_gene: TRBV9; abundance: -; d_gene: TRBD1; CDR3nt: TGTGCCAGCAGCCCCCGACAGGGCGGGGGCTACACCTTC; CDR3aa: CASSPRQGGGYTF
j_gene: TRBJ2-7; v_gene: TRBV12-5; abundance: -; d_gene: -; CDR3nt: TGTGCTAGTGGTTACTCACTAGTATCTGAGCAGTACTTC; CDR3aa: CASGYSLVSEQYF
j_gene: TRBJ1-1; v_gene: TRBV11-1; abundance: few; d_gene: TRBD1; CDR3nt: TGTGCCAGCAGCTTAGGAGGGCCAGGGGGCTCTGAAGCTTTCTTT; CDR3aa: CASSLGGPGGSEAFF
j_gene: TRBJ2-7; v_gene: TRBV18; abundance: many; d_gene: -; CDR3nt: TGTGCCAGCTCAAGACAGGTAGACTACGAGCAGTACTTC; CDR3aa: CASSRQVDYEQYF
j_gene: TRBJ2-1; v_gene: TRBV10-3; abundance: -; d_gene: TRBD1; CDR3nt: TGTGCCACTTGGACAGGTCCGTACAATGAGCAGTTCTTC; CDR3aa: CATWTGPYNEQFF
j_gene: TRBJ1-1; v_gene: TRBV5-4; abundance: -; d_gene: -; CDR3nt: TGTGCCAGCAGCTTGGGAAACAGGGAAGTACGAGCTTTCTTT; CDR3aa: CASSLGNREVRAFF
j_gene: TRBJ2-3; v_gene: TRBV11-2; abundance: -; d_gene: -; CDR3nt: TGTGCCAGCAGCGATTGGGGGCCCGAAATGGTCCCAGATACGCAGTATTTT; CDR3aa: CASSDWGPEMVPDTQYF
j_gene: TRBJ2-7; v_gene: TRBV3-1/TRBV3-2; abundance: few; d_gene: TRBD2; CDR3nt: TGTGCCAGCAGCCAAGGCCTTCCTAGCGGGAGGGATGCTTTCCCCAGCTCCTACGAGCAGTACTTC; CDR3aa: CASSQGLPSGRDAFPSSYEQYF
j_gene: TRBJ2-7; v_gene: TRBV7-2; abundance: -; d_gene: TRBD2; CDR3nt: TGTGCCAGCAGCCTGGGACTAGCGGGAGGCTACGAGCAGTACTTC; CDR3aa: CASSLGLAGGYEQYF
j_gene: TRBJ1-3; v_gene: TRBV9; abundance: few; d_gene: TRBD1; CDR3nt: TGTGCCAGCAGCACTACGGACAGGGGGCCTGGAAACACCATATATTTT; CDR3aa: CASSTTDRGPGNTIYF
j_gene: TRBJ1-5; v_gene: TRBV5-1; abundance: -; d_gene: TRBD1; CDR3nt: TGCGCCAGCAGCCGTATTACAGGGGAGCCCCAGCATTTT; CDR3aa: CASSRITGEPQHF
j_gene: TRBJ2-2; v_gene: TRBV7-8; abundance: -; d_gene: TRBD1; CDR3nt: TGTGCCAGCAGCCCACAGGGGGTGGGCACCGGGGAGCTGTTTTTT; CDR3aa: CASSPQGVGTGELFF
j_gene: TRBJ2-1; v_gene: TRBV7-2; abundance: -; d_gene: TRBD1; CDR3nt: TGTGCCAGCATAATTCTCGGGACAGGGCGTTACAATGAGCAGTTCTTC; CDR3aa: CASIILGTGRYNEQFF
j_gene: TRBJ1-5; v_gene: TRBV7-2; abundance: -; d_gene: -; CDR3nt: TGTGCCAGCAGCTTAGCGTTAGGAGCAGATCAGCCCCAGCATTTT; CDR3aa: CASSLALGADQPQHF
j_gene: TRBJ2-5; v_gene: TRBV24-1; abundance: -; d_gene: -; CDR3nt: TGTGCCACCAGTGATCGAGGAGAGACCCAGTACTTC; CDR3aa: CATSDRGETQYF
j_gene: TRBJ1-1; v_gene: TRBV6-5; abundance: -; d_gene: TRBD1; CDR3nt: TGTGCCAGCAGTAGCCACACCGCAGGGGGCACTGAAGCTTTCTTT; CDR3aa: CASSSHTAGGTEAFF
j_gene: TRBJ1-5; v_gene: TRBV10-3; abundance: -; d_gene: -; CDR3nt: TGTGCCATCAGCGAGCCCAGAGAGCCCCAGCATTTT; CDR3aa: CAISEPREPQHF
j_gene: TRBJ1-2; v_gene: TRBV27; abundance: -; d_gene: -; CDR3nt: TGTGCCAGCAGCACCCTCTCTGGCGGCAGTAACTATGGCTACACCTTC; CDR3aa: CASSTLSGGSNYGYTF
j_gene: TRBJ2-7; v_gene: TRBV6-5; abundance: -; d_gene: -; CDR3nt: TGTGCCAGCAGTTATGGGACCAGGAGGGACGAGCAGTACTTC; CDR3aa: CASSYGTRRDEQYF
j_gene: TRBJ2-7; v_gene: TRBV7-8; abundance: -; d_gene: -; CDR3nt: TGTGCCAGCAGCTCGGACATTTACTACGAGCAGTACTTC; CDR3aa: CASSSDIYYEQYF
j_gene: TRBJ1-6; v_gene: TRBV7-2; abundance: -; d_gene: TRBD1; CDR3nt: TGTGCCAGCAGCTTAGAAGGGGACAGGACTAATTCACCCCTCCACTTT; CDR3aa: CASSLEGDRTNSPLHF
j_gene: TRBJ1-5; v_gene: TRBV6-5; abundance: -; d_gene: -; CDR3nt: TGTGCCAGCACCGTAGACGGCAATCAGCCCCAGCATTTT; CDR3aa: CASTVDGNQPQHF
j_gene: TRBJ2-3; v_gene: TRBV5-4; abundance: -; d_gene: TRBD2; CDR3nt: TGTGCCAGCAGCCGGGGGCCAGCGGGGGGGCTCACAGATACGCAGTATTTT; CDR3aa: CASSRGPAGGLTDTQYF
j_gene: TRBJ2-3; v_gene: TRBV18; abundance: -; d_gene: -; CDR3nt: TGTGCCAGCTCACCACCGCCAGCGGGCCGGGCAGATACGCAGTATTTT; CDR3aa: CASSPPPAGRADTQYF
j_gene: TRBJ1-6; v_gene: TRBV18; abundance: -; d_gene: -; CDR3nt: TGTGCCAGCTCAAATCGTCCGGGACCGTCTACTAGCTCCTATAATTCACCCCTCCACTTT; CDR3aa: CASSNRPGPSTSSYNSPLHF